This T cell receptor (beta chain) was profiled in a study of shared clonotypes between healthy human individuals. Findings of the study overall: Unshared clonotypes carried lower generation probabilities than those common to all four donors.

A word on this clone: No antigen is known for it.

The method was immunoSEQ multiplex PCR; TCRdb's version includes in-frame clones alone and lacks a portion of them. The sample lists over a million clones, 70% to 80% occurring once. The CDR3 runs to 12 residues. Germline assignment: CDR1 SNHLY and CDR2 FYNNEI. Deletions cut 6 bases from V and 5 bases from J, with 10 bases between. The rearrangement joins TRBV2 to TRBJ1-2, with no clear D. This TCR came from a man between 18 and 29 years old in good health. Some clones in this sample may be carry-over from other donors' samples. Sequences were obtained from memory CD4+ T cells from PBMCs. As to subset: CD45RA-negative fraction. CDR3 nucleotide sequence: TGTGCCAGCAGCGGGAGCGGATATGGCTACACCTTC. Amino acids: CASSGSGYGYTF.